These 10 T cell receptor beta chains came from one sample sequenced in a study of cytomegalovirus exposure and HLA in healthy donors. Generated by immunoSEQ multiplex PCR, the TCRdb table keeps only in-frame clones and is missing some. The data contain about 360,000 clones, around 86% of them singletons. Sequenced input: PBMCs. The source is a woman younger than 35 in good health and CMV-seronegative.

The CDR3 is CASSASGTGVDEQYF. The CDR3 nucleotides are TGCGCCAGCAGCGCGTCCGGGACAGGAGTTGACGAGCAGTACTTC. The gene calls are TRBV5-1 and TRBJ2-7; 8 nucleotides match TRBD1. The trim removed 4 bases at V and 5 bases at J, leaving 11 bases unmatched. Germline V gene data show CDR1 as SGHRS and CDR2 as YFSETQ. This CDR3 is 15 amino acids long.

V is TRBV27 and J is TRBJ2-7; D ambiguous. CDR3 length: 14 amino acids. V lost 7 bases and J 1 base, leaving 14 bases between the germline ends. Germline CDR1 is MNHEY and CDR2 is SMNVEV (reference sequence). The CDR3 loop is CASMLTLTSYEQYF. CDR3 DNA: TGTGCCAGCATGTTGACTCTGACTTCCTACGAGCAGTACTTC.

The chain recombines TRBV5-1 with TRBJ2-5, with 9 bases that match TRBD2. The V segment lost 4 bases and the J segment 2 bases; nucleotides outside the gene matches: 9. There are 16 residues in the CDR3. The germline V gene encodes CDR1 SGHRS and CDR2 YFSETQ. The CDR3 loop reads CASSPGVTSGQETQYF. In DNA form, the CDR3 reads TGCGCCAGCAGCCCCGGAGTCACTAGCGGGCAAGAGACCCAGTACTTC.

As to this clone: This sample includes further DNA sequences coding for the same CDR3. This CDR3 reads CAWSVSGATDTQYF. The DNA of the CDR3 is TGTGCCTGGAGTGTGAGCGGGGCCACAGATACGCAGTATTTT. The chain recombines TRBV30 with TRBJ2-3; the match to TRBD2 covers 7 bases. The CDR3 sequence is 14 residues long. V dropped 0 bases and J dropped 2; count of bases not matched to a gene: 2. Germline V lookup: CDR1 GTSNPN, CDR2 SVGIG (reference sequence).

V is TRBV5-4 and J is TRBJ2-5; 11 nucleotides agree with TRBD1. Germline CDR1 reads SGHNT; CDR2 reads YYREEE (reference sequence). There are 16 residues in the CDR3. Trimming took 0 bases from V and 4 from J; bases not matched to a gene: 5. CDR3 sequence: CASSLAGGTGGETQYF. As DNA, the CDR3 is TGTGCCAGCAGCTTGGCCGGGGGGACAGGGGGAGAGACCCAGTACTTC.

The chain recombines TRBV13 with TRBJ2-1; D ambiguous. This CDR3 is 14 amino acids long. Per the germline V gene, CDR1 is PRHDT and CDR2 is FYEKMQ (reference sequence). V was cut by 2 bases and J by 6 bases, with 11 bases left in between. CDR3 nucleotide sequence: TGTGCCAGCAGCTTATCTTCCCGCGGCAATGAGCAGTTCTTC. Amino acid sequence: CASSLSSRGNEQFF.

J is TRBJ1-2 and V is TRBV5-1; the D gene is possibly TRBD1 (5 bases). The germline V gene has CDR1 SGHRS and CDR2 YFSETQ. CDR3 length: 16 residues. The V end was cut by 4 bases, the J end by 2 bases, with 18 bases between. The CDR3 sequence: CASSKGPGEKNYGYTF. The CDR3 DNA follows: TGCGCCAGCAGCAAGGGGCCGGGGGAGAAAAACTATGGCTACACCTTC.

This clone was counted between two and nine times. This chain uses TRBV2 with TRBJ1-2; no definite D call. In germline, CDR1 is SNHLY, CDR2 FYNNEI. V lost 4 bases and J lost 4, with 4 bases in between. The CDR3 loop spans 11 amino acids. The CDR3 DNA is TGTGCCAGCAGTGTCGGCTATGGCTACACCTTC. Its translation is CASSVGYGYTF.

The V gene is TRBV27, the J gene TRBJ1-5; 7 bases line up with TRBD1. The CDR3 sequence is 15 residues long. V was pared by 4 bases and J by 6 bases, with 9 bases of the junction left unmatched. Looked up from germline, CDR1 is MNHEY and CDR2 is SMNVEV (reference sequence). In DNA form, the CDR3 reads TGTGCCAGCAGTTCTTCACAGGGGTGGGTTCAGCCCCAGCATTTT. It is translated as CASSSSQGWVQPQHF.

V usage is TRBV5-1 and J usage is TRBJ2-5; TRBD2 agrees at 10 bases. The germline CDR1 and CDR2 sequences are SGHRS and YFSETQ. V was clipped by 2 bases and J by 1 base; unmatched bases: 2. The CDR3 runs 15 residues. Written as DNA, the CDR3 is TGCGCCAGCAGCTTCACTAGCGGGGTCCAAGAGACCCAGTACTTC. It codes for CASSFTSGVQETQYF.